The 11 T cell receptor beta chains presented below share a single source sample, sequenced in a study of OX40 agonist ivuxolimab in advanced cancers. TCRdb's table, derived via immunoSEQ multiplex PCR, lists solely in-frame clones and lacks some. The sample carries over 40,000 clones, about 86% recorded once. The sequencing used CD4+ or CD8+ T cells sorted from blood, collected in a trial of the OX40 agonist ivuxolimab. These receptors were taken from an adult with an advanced solid tumor such as melanoma, head and neck, liver or kidney cancer.

This clone was detected once. The chain links TRBV4-1 to TRBJ2-7; 10 positions agree with TRBD1. The CDR3 extends over 17 amino acids. With 3 bases clipped from V and 5 bases from J, the junction kept 13 bases outside the gene matches. Germline V gene sequence: CDR1 MGHRA, CDR2 YSYEKL. CDR3 in amino acids: CASSHRQGAEEDHEQYF. CDR3 sequence (DNA): TGCGCCAGCAGCCATCGACAGGGGGCGGAAGAGGACCACGAGCAGTACTTC.

The chain joins TRBV7-9 to TRBJ1-2; D gene ambiguous. Between the trimmed V and J ends, which lost 5 bases and 3 bases, there was a span of 7 bases. Per germline, CDR1 SEHNR and CDR2 FQNEAQ (reference sequence). This CDR3 region has 12 residues. CDR3 sequence: CASSPEHYGYTF. CDR3 in DNA: TGTGCCAGCAGCCCTGAACACTATGGCTACACCTTC.

The rearrangement joins TRBV19 to TRBJ1-3; D unclear. The CDR3 contains 14 residues. The germline CDR1 and CDR2 sequences are LNHDA and SQIVND (reference sequence). V shed 6 bases and J shed 4 bases, with 13 bases lying between them. The CDR3 nucleotides are TGTGCCAGTAGAAGTCCCAAAACGGGAAACACCATATATTTT. Its protein is CASRSPKTGNTIYF.

This clone was seen only a few times. The chain links TRBV5-4 to TRBJ2-1; 7 positions agree with TRBD2. CDR1 is SGHNT and CDR2 is YYREEE in the germline V gene (reference sequence). J lost 5 bases, V lost 4 bases, and 6 bases had no gene match. This CDR3 has 14 residues. The CDR3: CASSPGTINNEQFF. The DNA of the CDR3 is TGTGCCAGCAGCCCCGGGACTATAAACAATGAGCAGTTCTTC.

This chain uses TRBV25-1 with TRBJ1-2; D is undetermined. The V end was cut by 2 bases, the J end by 4 bases, with 11 bases between. The CDR3 consists of 14 residues. Germline CDR1 is MGHDK and CDR2 is SYGVNS. The CDR3 here is CASSEAGAVYGYTF. CDR3 nucleotides: TGTGCCAGCAGTGAAGCGGGCGCAGTCTATGGCTACACCTTC.

This clone was seen only a few times. The chain joins TRBV5-1 to TRBJ1-2, with D possibly matching TRBD1 (6 bases). The CDR3 runs to 17 residues. Deletions cut 7 bases from V and 8 bases from J, with 30 bases between. Germline V gives CDR1 SGHRS, CDR2 YFSETQ. In DNA form, the CDR3 reads TGCGCCAGCGCCGGAACCCCCGGGACCCAGGGGTTAGGGGGCTACACCTTC. Translated: CASAGTPGTQGLGGYTF.

The chain carries TRBV10-1 and TRBJ2-5; 7 nucleotides line up with TRBD1. The CDR3 totals 13 residues. After removal of 6 bases from V and 1 base from J, the junction contained 2 bases not matched to a gene. The germline V gene encodes CDR1 WNHNN and CDR2 SYGVQD (reference sequence). The CDR3 sequence: CASSTGAQETQYF. In DNA form, the CDR3 reads TGCGCCAGCAGCACAGGGGCCCAAGAGACCCAGTACTTC.

V is TRBV6-5 and J is TRBJ1-5; a possible D gene is TRBD1 (6 bases). The CDR3 totals 15 residues. The V end lost 8 bases, the J end lost 0 bases, and 14 bases lay between the germline ends. Looked up from germline, CDR1 is MNHEY and CDR2 is SVGAGI. The CDR3 sequence: CASEGDPYSNQPQHF. The CDR3 DNA reads TGTGCCAGCGAGGGGGATCCTTATAGCAATCAGCCCCAGCATTTT.

This chain links TRBV7-9 with TRBJ1-6; 7 nucleotides align to TRBD1. The length of the CDR3 is 14 residues. Germline trimming cut 5 bases from V and 7 bases from J; bases unmatched to any gene: 5. Germline CDR1 is SEHNR and CDR2 is FQNEAQ (reference sequence). The CDR3 spells CASSQGQSNSPLHF. The CDR3 nucleotides read TGTGCCAGCAGCCAGGGACAGTCCAATTCACCCCTCCACTTT.

In nucleotides, the CDR3 is TGCAGTGCTGACAGGGAACGTGGCTACACCTTC. It translates to CSADRERGYTF. This sequence joins TRBV20-1 and TRBJ1-2, with 7 bases lining up with TRBD1. Germline-derived CDR1 and CDR2 are DFQATT and SNEGSKA (reference sequence). CDR3 length: 11 residues. V lost 5 bases and J lost 7; bases outside the gene matches: 4.

The chain has TRBV5-1 and TRBJ2-1; no clear D gene. The V gene lost 0 bases and the J gene lost 4 bases, with 14 bases spanning the gap. This CDR3 comprises 16 residues. The germline V gene has CDR1 SGHRS and CDR2 YFSETQ. For the CDR3, the DNA is TGCGCCAGCAGCTTGGTTCCCCTGGACGGTTACAATGAGCAGTTCTTC. Translation gives CASSLVPLDGYNEQFF.